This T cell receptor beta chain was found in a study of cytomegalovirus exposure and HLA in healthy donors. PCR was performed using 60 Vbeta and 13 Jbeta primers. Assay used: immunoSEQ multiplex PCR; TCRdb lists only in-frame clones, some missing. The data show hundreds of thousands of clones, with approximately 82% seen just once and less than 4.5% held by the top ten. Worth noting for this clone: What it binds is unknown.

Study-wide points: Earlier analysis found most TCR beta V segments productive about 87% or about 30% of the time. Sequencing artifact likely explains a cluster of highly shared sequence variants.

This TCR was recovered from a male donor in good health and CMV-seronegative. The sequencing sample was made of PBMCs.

CDR3 loop: CASRKDRDNQPQHF. The CDR3, as DNA: TGTGCCAGTAGAAAGGACAGAGACAATCAGCCCCAGCATTTT. The chain uses TRBV19 and TRBJ1-5; tentative D call: TRBD1 (6 bases). The V end lost 6 bases, the J end lost 3 bases, and 12 bases lay between the germline ends. The CDR3 sequence is 14 residues long. Germline-derived CDR1 and CDR2 are LNHDA and SQIVND (reference sequence).